This passage covers 5 T cell receptor beta chains from one sample sequenced in a study of radiation and T cells in renal cell carcinoma. Only in-frame clones appear in the TCRdb table, and some are missing; sequencing was by immunoSEQ multiplex PCR. The sample contains around 74,000 clones, roughly 83% of which appear only once. As to time point: blood 4 weeks post-SBRT, at nephrectomy. Treatment of the sample: 15 Gy SBRT to primary tumor, nephrectomy 4 weeks later. This material consisted of blood, taken from a patient whose treatment included radiotherapy and nephrectomy. These receptor sequences come from a woman aged 60-75 years with renal cell carcinoma.

This clone was detected only a few times. The V and J genes are TRBV5-6 and TRBJ2-4; D uncertain. The V and J ends lost 0 bases and 0 bases respectively, with 10 bases between them. Per the germline V gene, CDR1 is SGHDT and CDR2 is YYEEEE. The CDR3 spans 16 residues. The CDR3 coding sequence is TGTGCCAGCAGCTTGGTATCGGCATTAGCCAAAAACATTCAGTACTTC. As protein: CASSLVSALAKNIQYF.

The chain recombines TRBV4-3 with TRBJ2-1; D is possibly TRBD1 or TRBD2 (5 bases each). V was shortened by 0 bases and J by 10 bases, with 16 bases between the two germline ends. CDR3 length equals 15 residues. The germline gives CDR1 LGHNA, CDR2 YSLEER. The DNA of the CDR3 is TGCGCCAGCAGCCAAGACTCGGGACCTTATCAAGAGCAGTTCTTC. This translates into CASSQDSGPYQEQFF.

V and J are TRBV7-2 and TRBJ1-3; D remains unclear. Germline V CDR1 and CDR2: SGHTA, FQGNSA. The CDR3 sequence is 13 residues long. Between the trimmed V and J ends, which lost 4 bases and 0 bases, there was a span of 4 bases. CDR3 protein: CASSCYSGNTIYF. CDR3 sequence (DNA): TGTGCCAGCAGCTGCTACTCTGGAAACACCATATATTTT.

In DNA, the CDR3 is TGTGCCAGCAGGGAATGGACTAGCGGGAGCCATGAGCAGTTCTTC. Encoded protein: CASREWTSGSHEQFF. V is TRBV6-6 and J is TRBJ2-1; 13 bases are shared with TRBD2. The V segment lost 6 bases and the J segment 8 bases; nucleotides outside the gene matches: 7. Germline V gene data show CDR1 as MNHNY and CDR2 as SVGAGI (reference sequence). The CDR3 covers 15 residues.

The J gene is TRBJ2-2, the V gene TRBV28; 7 bases map to TRBD1. The CDR3 runs to 15 residues. J lost 1 base, V lost 3 bases, and 2 bases had no gene match. CDR1 is MDHEN and CDR2 is SYDVKM in the germline V gene. CDR3 nucleotides: TGTGCCAGCAGTTTCGGGGACAGGAACACCGGGGAGCTGTTTTTT. The encoded protein is CASSFGDRNTGELFF.